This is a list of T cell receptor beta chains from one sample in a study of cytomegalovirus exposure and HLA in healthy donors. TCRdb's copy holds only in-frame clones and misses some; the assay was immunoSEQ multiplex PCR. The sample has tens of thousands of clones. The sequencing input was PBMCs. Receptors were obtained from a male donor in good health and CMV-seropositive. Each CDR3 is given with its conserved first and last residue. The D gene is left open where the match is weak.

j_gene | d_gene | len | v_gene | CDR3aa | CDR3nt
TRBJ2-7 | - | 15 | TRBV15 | CATSRADGGSYEQYF | TGTGCCACCAGCAGAGCCGACGGGGGTTCCTACGAGCAGTACTTC
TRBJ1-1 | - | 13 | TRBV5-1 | CASSLEVGYEAFF | TGCGCCAGCAGCTTGGAGGTGGGCTATGAAGCTTTCTTT
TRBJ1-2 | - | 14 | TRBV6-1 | CASSEGDSNYGYTF | TGTGCCAGCAGTGAAGGCGATTCTAACTATGGCTACACCTTC
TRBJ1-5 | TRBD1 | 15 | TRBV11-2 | CASSPGTGANQPQHF | TGTGCCAGCAGCCCCGGGACAGGGGCGAATCAGCCCCAGCATTTT
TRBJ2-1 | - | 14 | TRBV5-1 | CASSFFSGNNEQFF | TGCGCCAGCAGCTTTTTTAGCGGAAACAATGAGCAGTTCTTC
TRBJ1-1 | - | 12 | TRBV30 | CACTVLNTEDFF | TGTGCCTGTACAGTTTTGAACACTGAAGATTTCTTT
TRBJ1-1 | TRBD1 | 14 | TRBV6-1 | CASSEDRGDTEAFF | TGTGCCAGCAGTGAGGACAGGGGCGACACTGAAGCTTTCTTT
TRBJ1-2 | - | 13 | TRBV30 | CAWAEAHNYGYTF | TGTGCCTGGGCAGAGGCCCATAACTATGGCTACACCTTC
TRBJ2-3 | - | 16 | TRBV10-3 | CAIAENRGGGTDKQYF | TGTGCCATCGCGGAGAACAGGGGAGGTGGCACAGATAAGCAGTATTTT
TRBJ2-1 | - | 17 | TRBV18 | CASSPPEGAGPYNEQFF | TGTGCCAGCTCACCACCCGAGGGAGCGGGCCCCTACAATGAGCAGTTCTTC
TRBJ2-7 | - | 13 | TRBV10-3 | CAMSTGSHYEQYF | TGTGCCATGTCGACGGGTTCCCACTACGAGCAGTACTTC
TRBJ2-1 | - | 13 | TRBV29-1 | CSLSRSSDNEQFF | TGCAGCCTGAGTAGGAGCTCCGACAATGAGCAGTTCTTC
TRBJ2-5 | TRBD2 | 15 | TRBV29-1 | CSAEMGRGDRETQYF | TGCAGCGCTGAAATGGGTCGGGGGGATAGAGAGACCCAGTACTTC
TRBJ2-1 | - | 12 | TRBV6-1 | CGIRGANNEQFF | TGTGGAATCCGGGGGGCCAACAATGAGCAGTTCTTC
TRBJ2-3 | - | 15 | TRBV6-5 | CASSYGPLTTDTQYF | TGTGCCAGCAGTTATGGGCCGTTAACCACAGATACGCAGTATTTT
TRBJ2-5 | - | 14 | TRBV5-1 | CASSLGGGRETQYF | TGCGCCAGCAGCTTGGGGGGGGGCCGCGAGACCCAGTACTTC
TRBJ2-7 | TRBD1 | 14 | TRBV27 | CASTMTGSSYEQYF | TGTGCCAGCACCATGACAGGGAGCTCCTACGAGCAGTACTTC
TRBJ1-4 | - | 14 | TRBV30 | CAWTHGGEREKLFF | TGTGCCTGGACACACGGGGGGGAGAGAGAAAAACTGTTTTTT
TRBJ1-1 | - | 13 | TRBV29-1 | CSVVGTGNTEAFF | TGCAGCGTTGTGGGCACTGGGAACACTGAAGCTTTCTTT
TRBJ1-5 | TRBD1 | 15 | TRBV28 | CASSALGTGDQPQHF | TGTGCCAGCAGTGCCCTCGGGACAGGGGATCAGCCCCAGCATTTT
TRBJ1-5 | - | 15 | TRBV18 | CASSPAGTGHRPQHF | TGTGCCAGCTCCCCGGCGGGGACCGGGCATCGGCCCCAGCATTTT
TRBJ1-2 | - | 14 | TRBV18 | CASSPGGGFYGYTF | TGTGCCAGCTCACCAGGTGGAGGTTTCTATGGCTACACCTTC